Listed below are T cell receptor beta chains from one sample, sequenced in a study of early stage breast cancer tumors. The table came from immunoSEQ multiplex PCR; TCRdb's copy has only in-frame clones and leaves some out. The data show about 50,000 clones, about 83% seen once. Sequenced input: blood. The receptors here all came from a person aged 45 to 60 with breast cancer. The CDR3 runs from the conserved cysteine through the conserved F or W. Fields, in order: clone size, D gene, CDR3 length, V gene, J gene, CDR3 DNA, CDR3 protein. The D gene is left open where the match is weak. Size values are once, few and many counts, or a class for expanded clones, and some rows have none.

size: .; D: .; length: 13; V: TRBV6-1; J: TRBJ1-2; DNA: TGTGCCAGCAGTGAAAACAGGGAGAACGGCTACACCTTC; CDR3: CASSENRENGYTF
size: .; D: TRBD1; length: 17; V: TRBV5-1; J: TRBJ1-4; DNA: TGCGCCAGCAGCTCCACCCCCCGGGGGACAGGGGATGAAAAACTGTTTTTT; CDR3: CASSSTPRGTGDEKLFF
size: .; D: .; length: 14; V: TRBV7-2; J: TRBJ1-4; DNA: TGTGCCAGCAGCTTACGCAGGGTCGGCGAAAAACTGTTTTTT; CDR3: CASSLRRVGEKLFF
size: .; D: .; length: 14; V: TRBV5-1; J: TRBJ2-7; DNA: TGCGCCAGCAGCTTGTTCCGGGGACGGGGCGAGCAGTACTTC; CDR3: CASSLFRGRGEQYF
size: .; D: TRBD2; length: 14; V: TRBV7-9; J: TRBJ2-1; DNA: TGTGCCAGCAGCCTCGGACTAGCGTTTAATGAGCAGTTCTTC; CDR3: CASSLGLAFNEQFF
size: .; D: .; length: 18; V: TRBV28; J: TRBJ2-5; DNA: TGTGCCAGCAGTTTATTACCCCGATATTGGGGGGACCAAGAGACCCAGTACTTC; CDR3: CASSLLPRYWGDQETQYF
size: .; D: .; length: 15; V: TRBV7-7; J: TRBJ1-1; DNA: TGTGCTAGCAGCTTAGTTGAGGGGTTTAACACTGAAGCTTTCTTT; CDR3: CASSLVEGFNTEAFF
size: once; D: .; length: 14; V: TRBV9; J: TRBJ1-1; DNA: TGTGCCAGCAGCGTAGATGGCCGGGACACTGAAGCTTTCTTT; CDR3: CASSVDGRDTEAFF
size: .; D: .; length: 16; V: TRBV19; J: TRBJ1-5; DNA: TGTGCCAGTAGTATACGGGTGGAAAGGAGCAATCAGCCCCAGCATTTT; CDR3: CASSIRVERSNQPQHF
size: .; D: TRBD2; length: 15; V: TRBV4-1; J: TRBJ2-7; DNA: TGCGCCAGCAGCCAGGGGCTAGCGGCTCGATACGAGCAGTACTTC; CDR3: CASSQGLAARYEQYF
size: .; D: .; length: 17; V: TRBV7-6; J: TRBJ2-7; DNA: TGTGCCAGCAGCTTAAAGGAATCGGCGGGACTCGGGAACGAGCAGTACTTC; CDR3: CASSLKESAGLGNEQYF
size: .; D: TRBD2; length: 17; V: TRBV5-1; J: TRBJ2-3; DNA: TGCGCCAGCAGCTTGGTCGCTAGCGGGATAGTTCCAAATACGCAGTATTTT; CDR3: CASSLVASGIVPNTQYF
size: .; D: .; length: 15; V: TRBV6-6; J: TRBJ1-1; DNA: TGTGCCAGCACCCCGGGGGGGGGAAGGAACACTGAAGCTTTCTTT; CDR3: CASTPGGGRNTEAFF
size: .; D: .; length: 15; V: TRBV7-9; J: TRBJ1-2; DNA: TGTGCCAGCAGCAAGGGGGGGGGTTTCCTCCGCGGCTACACCTTC; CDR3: CASSKGGGFLRGYTF
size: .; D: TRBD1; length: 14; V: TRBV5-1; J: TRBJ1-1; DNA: TGCGCCAGCAGGGTACAGGGGTCGCGTACTGAAGCTTTCTTT; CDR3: CASRVQGSRTEAFF
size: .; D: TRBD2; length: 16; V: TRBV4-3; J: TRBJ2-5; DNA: TGCGCCAGCAGCCAGAGCGGGACTAGCGACACGGAGACCCAGTACTTC; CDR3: CASSQSGTSDTETQYF
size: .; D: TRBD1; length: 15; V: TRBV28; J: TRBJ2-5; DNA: TGTGCCAGCAGTCTGTACGGACAGGGGGTAGAGACCCAGTACTTC; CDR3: CASSLYGQGVETQYF
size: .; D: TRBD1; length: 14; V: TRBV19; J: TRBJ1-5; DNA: TGTGCCAGTAGTCTCACAACAGGGGCTCAGCCCCAGCATTTT; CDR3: CASSLTTGAQPQHF